This T cell receptor (beta chain) was retrieved from a study of cytomegalovirus exposure and HLA in healthy donors. Note on this clone: Its antigen is currently unknown.

In the PCR, 60 Vbeta and 13 Jbeta primers were used. Assay: immunoSEQ multiplex PCR; the TCRdb copy retains only in-frame clones and omits some. The sample holds 75,000 to 95,000 clones, 80% to 90% seen once. Each donor was nominally healthy when sampled (though unrecorded immune exposures were likely). The CDR3 extends over 15 amino acids. Germline V gene lookup returns CDR1 SEHNR and CDR2 FQNEAQ (reference sequence). Trimming took off 4 bases at V and 9 bases at J, with 16 bases between the two ends. Study outcomes and limitations: The authors later linked a missense DCLRE1C variant to TCR beta V- and J-gene trimming.

The sequence was collected from a young man in good health and CMV-seronegative. The genes are TRBV7-9 and TRBJ1-6; D gene uncertain. Sequences were obtained from PBMCs. The CDR3 is CASSSVVGRGSPLHF. For the CDR3, the DNA is TGTGCCAGCAGCTCAGTCGTGGGTCGGGGTTCACCCCTCCACTTT.